The TCR beta chain under discussion was sequenced for a study of neurological immune-mediated disorders. Preparation of the unsorted libraries drew on 2 million PBMCs stored at -80 C. 5'RACE employing 10-nucleotide random UMIs yielded the cDNA. From 15-18 subjects, every sequencing run obtained over 190 million TCR-beta sequences. Via MiXCR, TCRdb re-called the 5' RACE reads, giving one row per CDR3 protein. The table shows 27,000 or so distinct CDR3 sequences, with around 20% occurring only once. The CDR3 is 14 amino acids. Looked up from germline, CDR1 is SGHTA and CDR2 is FQGNSA. The V gene end was trimmed by 6 bases and the J gene end by 10 bases; junction bases not matched to a gene: 9. This clonotype was detected ten times or more.

The sequencing input was PBMCs. This TCR came from an older woman in good health. J is TRBJ1-6 and V is TRBV7-2, with TRBD1 matching 7 bases. The CDR3 is CASRPRDSGSPLHF. The CDR3 DNA sequence: TGTGCCAGCAGGCCTCGGGACAGCGGGTCACCCCTCCACTTT.